This section outlines one TCR beta chain sequence together with its context. The data originate from a study of T cell responses to AZD1222 COVID-19 vaccine. Method: immunoSEQ multiplex PCR; TCRdb's copy keeps in-frame clones and lacks some. Of around 160,000 clones in the sample, 88% were seen once. From germline, CDR1 is MNHEY and CDR2 SVGEGT. The CDR3 loop spans 14 amino acids. The ends were cut back, 2 bases at V and 9 bases at J, with 14 bases in the middle. The clonotype comes from an adult in good health. The rearrangement joins TRBV6-2 or TRBV6-3 to TRBJ2-1, with D tentatively TRBD1 or TRBD2 (6 bases each). Sequenced material: peripheral blood, taken on day 0 of AZD1222 vaccination. The CDR3: CASSYAGGPGEQFF. Here the CDR3 DNA reads TGTGCCAGCAGTTACGCTGGGGGGCCCGGTGAGCAGTTCTTC.